The 4 T cell receptor beta chains in this list originate from one sample, sequenced in a study of shared T cell receptors in the human thymus. The data were produced by immunoSEQ multiplex PCR, yet TCRdb's version contains in-frame clones alone and is incomplete. This table has almost 550,000 clones, approximately 78% appearing once. The sample also formed part of further work on human thymus T cells.

The sequenced material came from thymocytes. These receptors originate from a boy in the first two years of life with a congenital heart defect.

The CDR3 protein is CATSRGPDRASEKLFF. CDR3 DNA sequence: TGTGCCACCAGCAGGGGTCCGGACAGGGCCTCTGAAAAACTGTTTTTT. The J gene is TRBJ1-4, the V gene TRBV15; 8 bases map to TRBD1. V dropped 3 bases and J dropped 7; count of bases not matched to a gene: 10. The CDR3 totals 16 residues. In germline, CDR1 is LNHNV, CDR2 YYDKDF (reference sequence).

A single count supports this clone. The chain carries TRBV29-1 and TRBJ2-7; 7 bases line up with TRBD2. The CDR3 has 13 residues. Per the germline V gene, CDR1 is SQVTM and CDR2 is ANQGSEA. With 1 base clipped from V and 0 bases from J, the junction kept 0 bases outside the gene matches. For the CDR3, the DNA is TGCAGCGTTGAAGGGGGGGGCTCCTACGAGCAGTACTTC. It yields the protein CSVEGGGSYEQYF.

This chain connects TRBV6-5 to TRBJ2-5; 9 bases agree with TRBD2. Germline values: CDR1 MNHEY, CDR2 SVGAGI. V lost 0 bases to trimming and J lost 3 bases; unmatched junction nucleotides: 2. The CDR3 runs to 15 residues. The CDR3 DNA is TGTGCCAGCAGTTACTCGACTAGCGGTAAAGAGACCCAGTACTTC. Protein product: CASSYSTSGKETQYF.

V usage is TRBV11-2 and J usage is TRBJ2-7, with TRBD2 matching 8 bases. The CDR3 sequence is 15 residues long. The germline CDR1 and CDR2 sequences are SGHAT and FQNNGV. V gave up 5 bases and J gave up 2 bases; unmatched junction bases: 8. CDR3 amino acids: CASSDPSGPPYEQYF. In DNA form, the CDR3 reads TGTGCCAGCAGCGACCCTAGCGGGCCCCCCTACGAGCAGTACTTC. Filled out from reference TRBV11-2 and TRBJ2-7, the complete variable domain reads EAGVAQSPRYKIIEKRQSVAFWCNPISGHATLYWYQQILGQGPKLLIQFQNNGVVDDSQLPKDRFSAERLKGVDSTLKIQPAKLEDSAVYLCASSDPSGPPYEQYFGPGTRLTVT.